The source of this TCR beta chain is a study of blood T cell repertoires in COVID-19. For the study at large: Acute-phase and convalescent COVID-19 samples originated in the United States, Italy and Spain. T cells, B-cell-depleted T cells, or PBMCs provided the cDNA or gDNA that served as material.

Germline values: CDR1 SEHNR, CDR2 FQNEAQ (reference sequence). V lost 5 bases and J 3 bases, leaving 10 bases between the germline ends. This CDR3 is 13 amino acids long. In the original processing: Amplification with reference gene primers provided the estimates of nucleated cell counts. The data were produced by immunoSEQ multiplex PCR, yet TCRdb's version contains in-frame clones alone and is incomplete. The V and J calls and clone size are taken from that table; D and trimming were inferred from the DNA. The profile shows approximately 34,000 clones, less than 85% of them singletons. The V and J genes are TRBV7-9 and TRBJ1-1; maybe TRBD1 (5 bases). The clonotype was recovered from a woman aged 70-85 years with acute or convalescent COVID-19. Sequencing was performed on peripheral blood. The CDR3 is CASSTRADTEAFF. In nucleotides, the CDR3 is TGTGCCAGCAGCACCAGGGCGGACACTGAAGCTTTCTTT. Full variable domain (rest looked up from reference TRBV7-9 and TRBJ1-1): DTGVSQNPRHKITKRGQNVTFRCDPISEHNRLYWYRQTLGQGPEFLTYFQNEAQLEKSRLLSDRFSAERPKGSFSTLEIQRTEQGDSAMYLCASSTRADTEAFFGQGTRLTVV.